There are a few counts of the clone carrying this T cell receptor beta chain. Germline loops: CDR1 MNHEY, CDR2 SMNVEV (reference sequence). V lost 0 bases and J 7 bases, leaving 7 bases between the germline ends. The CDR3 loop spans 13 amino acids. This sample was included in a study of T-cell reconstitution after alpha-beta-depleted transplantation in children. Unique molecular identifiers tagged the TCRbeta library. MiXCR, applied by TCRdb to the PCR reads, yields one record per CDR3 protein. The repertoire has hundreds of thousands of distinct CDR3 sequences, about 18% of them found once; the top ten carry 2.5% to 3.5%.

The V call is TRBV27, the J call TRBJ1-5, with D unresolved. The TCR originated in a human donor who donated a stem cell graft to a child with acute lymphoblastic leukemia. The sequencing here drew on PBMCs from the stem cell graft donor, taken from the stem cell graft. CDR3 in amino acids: CASSLSIGQPQHF. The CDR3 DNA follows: TGTGCCAGCAGTTTATCGATTGGACAGCCCCAGCATTTT.